This TCR beta chain was found in a study of T cells expressing NK-cell markers. TCRdb reprocessed the 5' RACE reads; each CDR3 protein has one entry and no DNA is given. The sample totals some 450,000 distinct CDR3 sequences; its top ten clones hold 7.3%. In germline, CDR1 is WNHNN, CDR2 SYGVQD (reference sequence). The CDR3 has 18 residues. The V and J genes are TRBV10-1 and TRBJ2-1; TCRdb gives TRBD2 as the D gene, but with no DNA this cannot be confirmed. The receptor comes from a woman between 18 and 70 years old in good health. The material sequenced was blood T cells: a sorted CD56 or NKG2C T cell subset, CD4+ or CD8+ T cells, or bulk PBMC T cells (not recorded which). The CDR3 protein is CASSGPLKQGSAYNEQFF.